This T cell receptor beta chain was sequenced in a study of blood T cell repertoires in COVID-19. In the study overall: The study drew acute and convalescent COVID-19 samples from the United States, Italy and Spain. Sources were T cells, B-cell-depleted T cells, or PBMCs; the material itself was cDNA or gDNA.

Seattle researchers signed up patients amid active infection and tracked them longitudinally. Original processing notes: Reference gene primer amplification gave estimated nucleated cell counts. Data came from immunoSEQ multiplex PCR; TCRdb stores just in-frame clones and leaves some out. V and J calls and clone size are as listed in that table; D and trimming were resolved from the DNA. The sample yields 80,000 to 100,000 clones, about 90% seen once. Germline CDR1 and CDR2: LGHDT and YNNKEL (reference sequence). Trimming cost V 2 bases and J 6 bases, with 14 bases left between them. This CDR3 comprises 15 residues.

The J gene is TRBJ1-5, the V gene TRBV3-1 (or the pseudogene TRBV3-2); maybe TRBD1 (6 bases). The source material was peripheral blood. The TCR originated in a human donor with COVID-19, enrolled during active disease. The donor label of this sample is uncertain. In DNA, the CDR3 is TGTGCCAGCAGCCAAAGCACAGGGTTAAGTCAGCCCCAGCATTTT. This sequence encodes CASSQSTGLSQPQHF.